This T cell receptor (beta chain) derives from a study of blood T cell repertoires in COVID-19. On the study more broadly: Acute and convalescent COVID-19 samples came from the United States, Italy and Spain. Sources were T cells, B-cell-depleted T cells, or PBMCs; the material itself was cDNA or gDNA.

This CDR3 has 13 residues. The germline gives CDR1 GTSNPN, CDR2 SVGIG (reference sequence). V dropped 8 bases and J dropped 8 bases, with 19 bases sitting between them. Original processing methods: Quantification of nucleated cells was approximated via reference gene primer amplification. Some clones are missing from TCRdb's copy, which holds only in-frame ones; the method was immunoSEQ multiplex PCR. The DNA was the basis for D and trimming; V, J and clone size are from that table. The data hold around 190,000 clones, with 80% to 90% observed a single time. The chain employs TRBV30 and TRBJ2-1; possible D gene TRBD2, 7 bases. Sequenced: peripheral blood. This TCR came from a young man who had recovered from COVID-19. CDR3 sequence (DNA): TGTGCCAAACGGGGGCGGGAGTGGGATGAGCAGTTCTTC. It codes for CAKRGREWDEQFF.